This T cell receptor (beta chain) came from a study of T-cell memory formation after mild COVID-19. The overall study: Largely donor-specific TCR clusters were found.

Only a few counts were recorded for this clonotype. Its antigen is not identified. TCRdb independently ran MiXCR on the 5' RACE reads; one entry per CDR3 protein. The table has fewer than 350,000 distinct CDR3 sequences, more than 15% seen once; the top ten hold about 22%. The ends were cut back, 7 bases at V and 7 bases at J, with 11 bases in the middle. Germline-derived CDR1 and CDR2 are MNHEY and SVGEGT. The CDR3 runs 12 residues. General observations from the study: Day 15 to 85 contracting clones showed balanced CD4/CD8; later expanders leaned CD4+. CD4+ contracting clones were found mainly in CM and EM, and CD8+ ones in EMRA.

Sequenced material: PBMCs or a T cell subset sorted from them (not recorded which). The genes are TRBV6-2 or TRBV6-3 and TRBJ2-1; D remains unclear. The sequence derives from a man younger than 35 who had mild COVID-19 (a few samples of this study predate the infection). Cell type and time point are not known. For the CDR3, the DNA is TGTGCCAGCAAATCTCGGCTGAATGAGCAGTTCTTC. Its translation is CASKSRLNEQFF.